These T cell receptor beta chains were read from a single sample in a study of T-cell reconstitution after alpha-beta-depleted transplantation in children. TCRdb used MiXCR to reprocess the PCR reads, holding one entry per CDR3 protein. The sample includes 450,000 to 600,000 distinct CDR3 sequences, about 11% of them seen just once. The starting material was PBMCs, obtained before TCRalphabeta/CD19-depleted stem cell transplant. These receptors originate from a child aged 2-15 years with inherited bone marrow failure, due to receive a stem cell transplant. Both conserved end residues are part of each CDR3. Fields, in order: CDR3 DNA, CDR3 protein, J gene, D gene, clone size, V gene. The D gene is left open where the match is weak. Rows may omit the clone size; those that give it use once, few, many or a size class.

CDR3nt: TGTGCCAGCAGCTTAGGGGCCCGGCGGGCAGATACGCAGTATTTT
CDR3aa: CASSLGARRADTQYF
j_gene: TRBJ2-3
d_gene: .
abundance: many
v_gene: TRBV7-2

CDR3nt: TGTGCCAGCAGCCAAGGACGGATTCCCTACGAGCAGTACTTC
CDR3aa: CASSQGRIPYEQYF
j_gene: TRBJ2-7
d_gene: .
abundance: many
v_gene: TRBV3-1

CDR3nt: TGTGCCAGCAGTCTCGGGGACTATAGCAATCAGCCCCAGCATTTT
CDR3aa: CASSLGDYSNQPQHF
j_gene: TRBJ1-5
d_gene: .
abundance: many
v_gene: TRBV2

CDR3nt: TGCAGTGGCCGGGACAGCAATCAGCCCCAGCATTTT
CDR3aa: CSGRDSNQPQHF
j_gene: TRBJ1-5
d_gene: .
abundance: .
v_gene: TRBV20-1

CDR3nt: TGCGCCGGCCCTCCCGGAGGGGACAATGAGCAGTTCTTC
CDR3aa: CAGPPGGDNEQFF
j_gene: TRBJ2-1
d_gene: .
abundance: .
v_gene: TRBV5-1

CDR3nt: TGTGCCAGCTCACCAAAGGACTCTGGAAACACCATATATTTT
CDR3aa: CASSPKDSGNTIYF
j_gene: TRBJ1-3
d_gene: .
abundance: few
v_gene: TRBV18

CDR3nt: TGCAGTGCTAGGGGACAGGGGGCGCGGAGTCGGAACAATGAGCAGTTCTTC
CDR3aa: CSARGQGARSRNNEQFF
j_gene: TRBJ2-1
d_gene: TRBD1
abundance: few
v_gene: TRBV20-1

CDR3nt: TGTGCCAGTCTAGATCAAACCGGGGAGCTGTTTTTT
CDR3aa: CASLDQTGELFF
j_gene: TRBJ2-2
d_gene: .
abundance: many
v_gene: TRBV7-8

CDR3nt: TGTGCCAGCAGTTACCCCTGGTTCGGGGAGGGGGATGAGCAGTTCTTC
CDR3aa: CASSYPWFGEGDEQFF
j_gene: TRBJ2-1
d_gene: .
abundance: few
v_gene: TRBV6-5

CDR3nt: TGTGCCAGCAGCCCTAGGAGGGCCCGGGAGACCCAGTACTTC
CDR3aa: CASSPRRARETQYF
j_gene: TRBJ2-5
d_gene: .
abundance: many
v_gene: TRBV7-8

CDR3nt: TGCGCCAGCAGCCTCATGCGAGATACGCAGTATTTT
CDR3aa: CASSLMRDTQYF
j_gene: TRBJ2-3
d_gene: .
abundance: .
v_gene: TRBV4-1

CDR3nt: TGTGCCAGCAGCCTTTACCCGGACACCACTGAAGCTTTCTTT
CDR3aa: CASSLYPDTTEAFF
j_gene: TRBJ1-1
d_gene: .
abundance: .
v_gene: TRBV14

CDR3nt: TGTGCCAGCACCCGAGGGGGGGCTTTCTACGAGCAGTACTTC
CDR3aa: CASTRGGAFYEQYF
j_gene: TRBJ2-7
d_gene: .
abundance: few
v_gene: TRBV6-2/TRBV6-3

CDR3nt: TGTGCCAGCAGTTACGAGGGTGAGCAGTTCTTC
CDR3aa: CASSYEGEQFF
j_gene: TRBJ2-1
d_gene: .
abundance: many
v_gene: TRBV6-5